This passage covers 9 T cell receptor beta chains from one sample sequenced in a study of cytomegalovirus exposure and HLA in healthy donors. Researchers ran the PCR with 60 Vbeta and 13 Jbeta primers. Produced via immunoSEQ multiplex PCR; TCRdb's table is partial and in-frame only. The table includes about 120,000 clones, approximately 80% detected once. Sequencing was performed on PBMCs. All receptors derive from a man aged 35 to 55 in good health and CMV-seropositive.

This chain connects TRBV2 to TRBJ1-2; weak D call: TRBD1 (6 bases). V lost 6 bases and J 4 bases, leaving 18 bases between the germline ends. The length of the CDR3 is 15 residues. CDR1 is SNHLY, CDR2 FYNNEI, per germline. CDR3 amino acids: CASRLGNREGYGYTF. The CDR3 DNA reads TGTGCCAGCAGATTAGGGAACAGGGAGGGCTATGGCTACACCTTC.

This clone showed up just a few times. This chain connects TRBV7-9 to TRBJ2-5; D call uncertain. The CDR3 length is 12 residues. The germline gives CDR1 SEHNR, CDR2 FQNEAQ (reference sequence). With 5 bases removed from V and 5 bases from J, the gap between germline ends came to 9 bases. The CDR3 reads CASSPLLETQYF. For the CDR3, the DNA is TGTGCCAGCAGCCCCCTCTTGGAGACCCAGTACTTC.

The rearrangement joins TRBV4-1 to TRBJ1-2; TRBD1 matches at 7 bases. Germline V lookup: CDR1 MGHRA, CDR2 YSYEKL. The ends lost 2 bases at V and 2 bases at J; junction bases unmatched: 11. The CDR3 totals 17 residues. This CDR3 is CASSQPLQGSPNYGYTF. The CDR3 DNA follows: TGCGCCAGCAGCCAACCTTTACAGGGGAGCCCAAACTATGGCTACACCTTC.

The chain carries TRBV7-2 and TRBJ1-2, with D perhaps TRBD1 (6 bases). The CDR3 has 13 amino acids. With 5 bases removed from V and 7 bases from J, the gap between germline ends came to 14 bases. The germline V gene has CDR1 SGHTA and CDR2 FQGNSA. The CDR3 is CASSPGGARGYTF. DNA for the CDR3: TGTGCCAGCAGCCCCGGGGGGGCGCGTGGCTACACCTTC. Full variable domain (remainder filled in from reference TRBV7-2 and TRBJ1-2): GAGVSQSPSNKVTEKGKDVELRCDPISGHTALYWYRQSLGQGLEFLIYFQGNSAPDKSGLPSDRFSAERTGGSVSTLTIQRTQQEDSAVYLCASSPGGARGYTFGSGTRLTVV.

This clone was counted a few times. The rearrangement uses TRBV15 and TRBJ1-2; D is perhaps TRBD1 (6 bases). CDR1 is LNHNV, CDR2 YYDKDF, per germline (reference sequence). V shed 1 base and J shed 6 bases, with 24 bases lying between them. This CDR3 is 18 amino acids long. The CDR3 protein is CATSRGYGGTTGIHGYTF. In nucleotides, the CDR3 is TGTGCCACCAGCAGAGGCTACGGTGGGACAACCGGGATCCATGGCTACACCTTC.

The V and J genes are TRBV6-4 and TRBJ2-3; D gene ambiguous. With 2 bases removed from V and 2 bases from J, the gap between germline ends came to 11 bases. This CDR3 contains 15 residues. The germline V gene has CDR1 MRHNA and CDR2 SNTAGT. As DNA, the CDR3 is TGTGCCAGCAGTGACAGCCATTCGCCCACAGATACGCAGTATTTT. This codes for CASSDSHSPTDTQYF.

The chain has TRBV9 and TRBJ1-2, with 7 bases that match TRBD1. The germline CDR1 and CDR2 sequences are SGDLS and YYNGEE. After removal of 3 bases from V and 8 bases from J, the junction contained 7 bases not matched to a gene. The CDR3 contains 13 residues. The CDR3 sequence: CASSATGEAGYTF. The CDR3 DNA is TGTGCCAGCAGCGCCACAGGGGAAGCGGGCTACACCTTC.

V and J are TRBV11-2 and TRBJ1-4, with D uncertain. CDR1 and CDR2 (germline): SGHAT, FQNNGV. The CDR3 is 14 amino acids. V lost 5 bases, J lost 1 base, and 8 bases lay in between. The DNA of the CDR3 is TGTGCCAGCAGCCCGGCGGGAACTAATGAAAAACTGTTTTTT. Protein product: CASSPAGTNEKLFF.

The chain carries TRBV28 and TRBJ2-3, with 9 bases matching TRBD1. J gave up 5 bases and V 6 bases, and 9 bases lay outside the gene matches. This CDR3 is 15 amino acids long. Germline V lookup: CDR1 MDHEN, CDR2 SYDVKM. The CDR3 is CASSTGQGMVDTQYF. CDR3 in DNA: TGTGCCAGCAGCACGGGACAGGGCATGGTAGATACGCAGTATTTT.